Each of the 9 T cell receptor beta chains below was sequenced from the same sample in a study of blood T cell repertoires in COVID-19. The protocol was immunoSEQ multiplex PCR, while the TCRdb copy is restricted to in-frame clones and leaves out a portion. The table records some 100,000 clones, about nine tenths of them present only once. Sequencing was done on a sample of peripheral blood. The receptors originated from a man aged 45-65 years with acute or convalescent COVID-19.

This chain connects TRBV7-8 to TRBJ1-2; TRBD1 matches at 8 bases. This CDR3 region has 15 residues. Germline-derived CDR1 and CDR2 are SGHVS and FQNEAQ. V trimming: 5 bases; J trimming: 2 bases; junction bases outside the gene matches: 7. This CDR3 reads CASSARTGSNYGYTF. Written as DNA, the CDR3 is TGTGCCAGCAGCGCCCGGACAGGGAGCAACTATGGCTACACCTTC. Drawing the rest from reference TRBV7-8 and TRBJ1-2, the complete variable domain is GAGVSQSPRYKVAKRGQDVALRCDPISGHVSLFWYQQALGQGPEFLTYFQNEAQLDKSGLPSDRFFAERPEGSVSTLKIQRTQQEDSAVYLCASSARTGSNYGYTFGSGTRLTVV.

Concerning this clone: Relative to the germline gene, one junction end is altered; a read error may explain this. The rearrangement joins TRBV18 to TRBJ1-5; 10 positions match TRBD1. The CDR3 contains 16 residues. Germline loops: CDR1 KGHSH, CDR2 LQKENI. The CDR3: CASSPRDRGYNQPQHF. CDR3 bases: TGTGCCAGCTCCCCACGGGACAGGGGATACAATCAGCCCCAGCATTTT.

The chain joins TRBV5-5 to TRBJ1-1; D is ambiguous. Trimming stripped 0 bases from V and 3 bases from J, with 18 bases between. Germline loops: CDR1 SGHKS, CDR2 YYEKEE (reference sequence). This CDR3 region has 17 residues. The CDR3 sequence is CASSLEVARGSDTEAFF. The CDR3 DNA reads TGTGCCAGCAGCTTGGAGGTAGCCCGGGGTAGTGACACTGAAGCTTTCTTT.

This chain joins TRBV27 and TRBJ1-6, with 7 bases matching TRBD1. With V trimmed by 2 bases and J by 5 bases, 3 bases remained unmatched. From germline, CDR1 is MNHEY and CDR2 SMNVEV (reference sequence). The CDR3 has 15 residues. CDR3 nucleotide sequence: TGTGCCAGCAGTTTAACGGGACAGCATAATTCACCCCTCCACTTT. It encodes CASSLTGQHNSPLHF.

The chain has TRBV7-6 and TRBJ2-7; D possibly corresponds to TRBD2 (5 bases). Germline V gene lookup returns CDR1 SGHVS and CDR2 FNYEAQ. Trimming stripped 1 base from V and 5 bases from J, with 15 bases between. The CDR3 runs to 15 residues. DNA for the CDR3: TGTGCCAGCAGCTTAGAGGCGGGCCCTAACAACGAGCAGTACTTC. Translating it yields CASSLEAGPNNEQYF.

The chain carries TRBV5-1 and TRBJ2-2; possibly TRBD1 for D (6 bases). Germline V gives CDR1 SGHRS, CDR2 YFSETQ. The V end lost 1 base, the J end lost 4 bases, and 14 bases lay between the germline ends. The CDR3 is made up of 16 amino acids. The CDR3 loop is CASSLNRDRSTGELFF. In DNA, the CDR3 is TGCGCCAGCAGCTTGAACAGGGACCGATCCACCGGGGAGCTGTTTTTT.

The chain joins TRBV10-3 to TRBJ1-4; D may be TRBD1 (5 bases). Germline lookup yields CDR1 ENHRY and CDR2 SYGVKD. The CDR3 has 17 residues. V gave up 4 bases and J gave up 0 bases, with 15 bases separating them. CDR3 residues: CAISAQGSRTTNEKLFF. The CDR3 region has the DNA TGTGCCATCAGTGCGCAGGGATCGCGCACAACTAATGAAAAACTGTTTTTT.

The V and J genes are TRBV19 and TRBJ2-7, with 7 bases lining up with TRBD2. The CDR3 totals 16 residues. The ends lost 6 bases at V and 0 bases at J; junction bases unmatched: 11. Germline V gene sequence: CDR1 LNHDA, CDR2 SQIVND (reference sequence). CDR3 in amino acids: CASRNPRGVGSYEQYF. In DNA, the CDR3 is TGTGCCAGTAGGAACCCACGGGGGGTAGGCTCCTACGAGCAGTACTTC.

CDR3 protein: CASSYKWFGRGLEQYF. The CDR3 DNA reads as TGTGCCAGCAGTTATAAGTGGTTCGGCAGGGGGCTTGAGCAGTACTTC. J is TRBJ2-7 and V is TRBV6-5; TRBD1 matches 8 bases. Germline CDR1 MNHEY, CDR2 SVGAGI. The CDR3 loop spans 16 amino acids. After removal of 3 bases from V and 7 bases from J, the junction contained 14 bases not matched to a gene.